This T cell receptor (beta chain) was obtained from a study of a mutant IDH1 vaccine in newly diagnosed glioma. Regarding time point: baseline, week 1 (first vaccination visit). Treatment noted: pre-vaccination baseline after standard-of-care therapy. This clone showed up just once. Clones were sequenced by immunoSEQ multiplex PCR, and TCRdb holds only the in-frame ones, with some missing. The table records around 50,000 clones, 86% of them present only once. V gave up 1 base and J gave up 3 bases, with 13 bases separating them. Germline values: CDR1 MGHDK, CDR2 SYGVNS. The CDR3 totals 15 residues. The rearrangement joins TRBV25-1 to TRBJ2-7; D call uncertain. This clonotype was sampled from a middle-aged man with glioma. Sequences were derived from PBMCs, sampled from a glioma patient treated with radiotherapy, temozolomide or both. The CDR3 region is CASSEFSETDYEQYF. CDR3 coding DNA: TGTGCCAGCAGTGAATTCAGCGAGACTGACTACGAGCAGTACTTC.